This TCR beta chain originates from a study of blood T cell repertoires in COVID-19. About the study: Sites in the United States, Italy and Spain provided acute and convalescent COVID-19 samples.

Trimming pared 1 base from V and 7 bases from J, leaving 14 bases between. This CDR3 has 16 residues. Per germline, CDR1 SGHAT and CDR2 FQNNGV. Assay: immunoSEQ multiplex PCR; the TCRdb copy retains only in-frame clones and omits some. Of fewer than 450,000 clones in the sample, around 88% were seen once. This clonotype was sampled from a woman between 45 and 60 years old with COVID-19, enrolled during active disease. The chain links TRBV11-2 to TRBJ1-6, with D maybe TRBD1 (6 bases). The specimen sequenced was peripheral blood. In DNA form, the CDR3 reads TGTGCCAGCAGCTTAGCCGGTCGGGGGGCCAATTCACCCCTCCACTTT. Its protein is CASSLAGRGANSPLHF.